There are a few counts of the clone carrying this T cell receptor beta chain. As yet, its antigen is unknown. The data stem from a study of vaccination and CD4 T cells after COVID-19. Study in general: The BNT162b2 or mRNA-1273 vaccine was given to participants in two doses. Researchers treated cells with overlapping spike peptides taken from SARS-CoV-2, HCoV-NL63, HCoV-OC43 and HCoV-229E. Study outcomes and limitations: The authors identified 304 of 307 vaccine-specific clones in convalescent patients as spike mono-reactive.

Stated time point: late sampling 161 to 241 days after vaccination in a few convalescent patients. Described treatment: approximately 11-day PBMC culture with coronavirus spike peptide pools or control peptides (ViraFEST assay). After roughly ten days of culture, CD4+ T cells were negatively selected. Oncomine TCR Beta short-read sequencing was applied to DNA from cultured CD4+ T cells. TCRdb reprocessed the PCR reads via MiXCR and lists one record per CDR3 protein. The sample lists roughly 18,000 distinct CDR3 sequences; around 50% were seen once. This sequence was found in a human donor who had recovered from COVID-19. Here the sequenced sample was CD4+ T cells from blood, cultured in vitro, taken about 7 months after SARS-CoV-2 vaccination.

DNA of the CDR3: TGTGCCAGCAGCTTAGCAGCCTACAATGAGCAGTTCTTC. This translates into CASSLAAYNEQFF. This chain connects TRBV7-3 to TRBJ2-1; no reliable D call. The germline gives CDR1 SGHTA, CDR2 FQGTGA. The CDR3 spans 13 residues. V was clipped by 2 bases and J by 2 bases, with 4 bases between them.